This T cell receptor beta chain was captured in a study of radiation and T cells in renal cell carcinoma. As for time point: blood 4 weeks post-SBRT, at nephrectomy. Described treatment: 15 Gy SBRT to primary tumor, nephrectomy 4 weeks later. As regards this clone: Its matching antigen is unknown.

Germline values: CDR1 SGHNT, CDR2 YENEEA. The CDR3 length is 18 residues. V lost 4 bases and J 0 bases, leaving 20 bases between the germline ends. Sequencing was performed with immunoSEQ multiplex PCR; in TCRdb, only in-frame clones are kept and a portion is missing. The sample yields roughly 170,000 clones, about 88% seen once. Study observations and caveats: Top tumor clonotypes rose in blood 2 weeks post-radiation, then contracted.

This chain uses TRBV11-3 with TRBJ2-3; tentatively, D is TRBD2 (5 bases). The receptor was derived from a woman aged 45-60 years with renal cell carcinoma. The sample was blood, taken from a patient whose treatment included radiotherapy and nephrectomy. The CDR3 region is CASSSPRGSGYSTDTQYF. CDR3 DNA sequence: TGTGCCAGCAGCTCTCCCCGGGGAAGCGGATATAGCACAGATACGCAGTATTTT.